The 16 T cell receptor beta chains below were found in one sample sequenced in a study of OX40 agonist ivuxolimab in advanced cancers. Clones were sequenced by immunoSEQ multiplex PCR, and TCRdb holds only the in-frame ones, with some missing. The sample holds some 75,000 clones, roughly 86% seen once. The sample was CD4+ or CD8+ T cells sorted from blood, taken in a trial of the OX40 agonist ivuxolimab. All receptors derive from an adult with an advanced solid tumor such as melanoma, head and neck, liver or kidney cancer.

V is TRBV6-5 and J is TRBJ2-7; D unresolved. V was cut by 0 bases and J by 3 bases, with 12 bases left in between. CDR1 and CDR2 (germline): MNHEY, SVGAGI. The CDR3 spans 15 residues. This CDR3 reads CASSYSVQPRYEQYF. The CDR3 nucleotides are TGTGCCAGCAGTTACTCGGTTCAGCCCCGCTACGAGCAGTACTTC.

The genes are TRBV29-1 and TRBJ2-1; 15 nucleotides line up with TRBD2. Germline trimming cut 7 bases from V and 1 base from J; bases unmatched to any gene: 5. The V gene's germline CDR1 is SQVTM and CDR2 ANQGSEA. The CDR3 is made up of 16 amino acids. This CDR3 reads CSARTSGGDSYNEQFF. For the CDR3, the DNA is TGCAGCGCCCGGACTAGCGGGGGGGATTCCTACAATGAGCAGTTCTTC.

The CDR3 reads CASSHWGPGEKLFF. The DNA for the CDR3 is TGTGCCAGCAGCCACTGGGGACCGGGGGAAAAACTGTTTTTT. J is TRBJ1-4 and V is TRBV11-1, with D possibly TRBD1 on 5 matching bases. Trimming left V 5 bases short and J 8 bases short, with 15 bases between. CDR1 is SGHAT and CDR2 is FQDESV in the germline V gene (reference sequence). This CDR3 contains 14 residues.

J is TRBJ1-1 and V is TRBV9; D call uncertain. This CDR3 has 15 amino acids. V gave up 0 bases and J gave up 3 bases, with 12 bases separating them. The V gene's germline CDR1 is SGDLS and CDR2 YYNGEE. CDR3 sequence reads: CASSVARVPDTEAFF. The CDR3 DNA reads TGTGCCAGCAGCGTAGCCCGGGTCCCCGACACTGAAGCTTTCTTT.

The chain joins TRBV4-3 to TRBJ1-2, with D possibly matching TRBD1 (6 bases). Germline CDR1 is LGHNA and CDR2 is YSLEER. V lost 0 bases, J lost 7 bases, and 15 bases lay in between. The CDR3 runs to 15 residues. The CDR3 region is CASSQEERGRLGYTF. The CDR3 region has the DNA TGCGCCAGCAGCCAAGAGGAAAGGGGGAGGCTTGGCTACACCTTC.

The V gene is TRBV9, the J gene TRBJ2-1, with 10 bases aligning to TRBD2. The germline V gene has CDR1 SGDLS and CDR2 YYNGEE. V shed 3 bases and J 8 bases; nucleotides not matched to a gene: 8. The CDR3 is 15 amino acids. The CDR3 sequence: CASSASGGVPDEQFF. CDR3 nucleotide sequence: TGTGCCAGCAGCGCAAGCGGGGGGGTTCCGGATGAGCAGTTCTTC. Full variable domain (remainder filled in from reference TRBV9 and TRBJ2-1): DSGVTQTPKHLITATGQRVTLRCSPRSGDLSVYWYQQSLDQGLQFLIQYYNGEERAKGNILERFSAQQFPDLHSELNLSSLELGDSALYFCASSASGGVPDEQFFGPGTRLTVL.

This clone occurred a few times. J is TRBJ2-1 and V is TRBV7-3, with D perhaps TRBD2 (5 bases). CDR3 size: 13 residues. The V end lost 4 bases, the J end lost 9 bases, and 13 bases lay between the germline ends. Germline V gene sequence: CDR1 SGHTA, CDR2 FQGTGA. CDR3 in amino acids: CASSSSSEGEQFF. The CDR3 DNA sequence: TGTGCCAGCAGCTCGTCTAGTGAGGGTGAGCAGTTCTTC.

The chain's CDR3 is CASNRGYQETQYF. CDR3 DNA: TGTGCCAGCAACCGTGGGTACCAAGAGACCCAGTACTTC. The chain carries TRBV7-9 and TRBJ2-5; the D is unclear. V shed 7 bases and J shed 0 bases, with 9 bases lying between them. CDR1 SEHNR and CDR2 FQNEAQ come from the germline V gene (reference sequence). The CDR3 contains 13 residues.

The chain uses TRBV19 and TRBJ2-2; D may correspond to TRBD1 or TRBD2 (5 bases each). Trimming removed 6 bases at V and 3 bases at J, with 14 bases between. CDR1 and CDR2 (germline): LNHDA, SQIVND (reference sequence). CDR3 length: 15 residues. This CDR3 is CASRTGTQYTGELFF. As DNA, the CDR3 is TGTGCCAGTAGGACCGGGACCCAATACACCGGGGAGCTGTTTTTT.

Details on this clone: Other DNA sequences from this sample encode an identical CDR3 as well. This sequence joins TRBV2 and TRBJ1-5, with D unclear. Germline V gives CDR1 SNHLY, CDR2 FYNNEI. This CDR3 is built from 12 residues. Trimming left V 6 bases short and J 1 base short, with 4 bases between. CDR3 bases: TGTGCCAGCAGGGGAAGCAATCAGCCCCAGCATTTT. Protein: CASRGSNQPQHF.

This clone appeared once. V usage is TRBV5-3 and J usage is TRBJ2-3; 10 bases map to TRBD1. TRBV5-3 is an open reading frame whose function is uncertain. This CDR3 region has 16 residues. The V and J ends lost 5 bases and 6 bases, in that order; junction bases with no gene match: 12. CDR3 amino acids: CARSVNGTGVSDTQYF. CDR3 DNA: TGTGCCAGAAGTGTCAACGGGACAGGGGTGAGCGATACGCAGTATTTT.

J is TRBJ1-5 and V is TRBV18; the D gene is possibly TRBD1 (5 bases). The V and J ends lost 6 bases and 6 bases respectively, with 15 bases between them. This CDR3 contains 14 residues. CDR1 is KGHSH and CDR2 is LQKENI in the germline V gene. CDR3 residues: CASSTREGSQPQHF. For the CDR3, the DNA is TGTGCCAGCTCTACCAGGGAGGGCAGTCAGCCCCAGCATTTT.

The table lists this clone with a few counts. CDR3: CASSLDGRYEQYF. CDR3 coding DNA: TGTGCCAGCAGCTTAGACGGGCGGTACGAGCAGTACTTC. The chain links TRBV7-2 to TRBJ2-7; D not certain. The germline V gene encodes CDR1 SGHTA and CDR2 FQGNSA. The CDR3 runs 13 residues. Trimming shortened V by 1 base and J by 4 bases, and 8 bases separated the two germline ends.

The chain has TRBV27 and TRBJ2-1, with TRBD2 matching over 12 bases. Germline trimming cut 4 bases from V and 10 bases from J; bases unmatched to any gene: 5. This CDR3 spans 14 amino acids. The V gene's germline CDR1 is MNHEY and CDR2 SMNVEV (reference sequence). CDR3 sequence: CASSYLAGGSEQFF. The CDR3 bases are TGTGCCAGCAGTTACCTAGCGGGGGGGAGCGAGCAGTTCTTC.

The rearrangement joins TRBV27 to TRBJ2-3; the D gene is possibly TRBD1 (6 bases). There are 14 residues in the CDR3. V shed 5 bases and J shed 0 bases, with 9 bases lying between them. CDR1 is MNHEY and CDR2 is SMNVEV in the germline V gene (reference sequence). CDR3 in amino acids: CASSKGQSTDTQYF. The CDR3 bases are TGTGCCAGCAGTAAAGGACAGAGCACAGATACGCAGTATTTT.

J is TRBJ2-2 and V is TRBV2; no clear D. Trimming pared 2 bases from V and 5 bases from J, leaving 12 bases between. The germline V gene has CDR1 SNHLY and CDR2 FYNNEI. The CDR3 spans 15 residues. The CDR3 here is CASSEYSPGTGELFF. The CDR3 bases are TGTGCCAGCAGTGAATACTCGCCCGGGACCGGGGAGCTGTTTTTT.